The following is a T cell receptor (beta chain) sequence with its context. Its target is not known. This record comes from a study of CD8+ T cells in alopecia areata. General study points: When scalp samples are sequenced, resident alphabeta T cells of normal skin are also captured.

The sample's treatment: oral pan-JAK inhibitor, 5-10 mg twice daily. The authors extracted RNA and reverse transcribed it into cDNA as the sequencing template. Some clones are missing from TCRdb's copy, which holds only in-frame ones; the method was immunoSEQ multiplex PCR. This table holds roughly 150,000 clones, around 50% found once. The germline V gene has CDR1 MNHEY and CDR2 SVGAGI. This CDR3 contains 10 residues. V gave up 8 bases and J gave up 11 bases; unmatched junction bases: 5. The specimen was CD8+ T cells sorted from blood, collected at week 4, from a patient treated with tofacitinib. This chain uses TRBV6-5 with TRBJ1-1; the match to TRBD1 covers 7 bases. The receptor was isolated from a human donor with alopecia areata. As DNA, the CDR3 is TGTGCCAGCCGGGGACAGAAGGCTTTCTTT. Translating gives CASRGQKAFF.